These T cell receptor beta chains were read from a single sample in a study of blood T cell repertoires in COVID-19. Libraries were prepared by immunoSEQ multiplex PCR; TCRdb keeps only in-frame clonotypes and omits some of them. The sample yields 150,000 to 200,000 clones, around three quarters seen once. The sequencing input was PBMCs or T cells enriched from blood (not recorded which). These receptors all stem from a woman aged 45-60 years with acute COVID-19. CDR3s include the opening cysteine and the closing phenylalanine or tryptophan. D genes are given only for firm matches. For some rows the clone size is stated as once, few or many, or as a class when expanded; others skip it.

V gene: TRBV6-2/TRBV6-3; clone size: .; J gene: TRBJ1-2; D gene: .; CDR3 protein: CASSDPGQYGYTF; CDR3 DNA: TGTGCCAGCAGTGACCCGGGACAATATGGCTACACCTTC
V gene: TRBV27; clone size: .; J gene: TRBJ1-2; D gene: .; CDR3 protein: CASRTDRGGGYTF; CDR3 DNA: TGTGCCAGCAGGACAGATCGCGGGGGCGGCTACACCTTC
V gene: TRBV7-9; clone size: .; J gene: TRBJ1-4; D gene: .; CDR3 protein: CASSPEGGQGGSGEKLFF; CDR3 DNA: TGTGCCAGCAGCCCCGAGGGGGGGCAGGGAGGGTCAGGAGAAAAACTGTTTTTT
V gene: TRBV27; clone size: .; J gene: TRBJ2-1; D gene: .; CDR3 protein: CASSLLGGGNNEQFF; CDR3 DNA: TGTGCCAGCAGTTTATTAGGGGGCGGGAACAATGAGCAGTTCTTC
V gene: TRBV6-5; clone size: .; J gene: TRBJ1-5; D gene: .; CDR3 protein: CASRPSGTPHWVHF; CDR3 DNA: TGTGCCAGCAGGCCATCCGGGACACCCCATTGGGTCCATTTT
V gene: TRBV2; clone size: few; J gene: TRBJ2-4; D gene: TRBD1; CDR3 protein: CASSGDRAQNIQYF; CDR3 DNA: TGTGCCAGCAGCGGGGACAGGGCCCAAAACATTCAGTACTTC
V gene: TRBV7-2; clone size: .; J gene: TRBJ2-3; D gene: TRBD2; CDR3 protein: CASSLGWAGADTQYF; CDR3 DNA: TGTGCCAGCAGCTTAGGCTGGGCGGGGGCAGATACGCAGTATTTT
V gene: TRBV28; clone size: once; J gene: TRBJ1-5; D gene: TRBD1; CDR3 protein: CASSSLGQGGQPQHF; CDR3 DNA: TGTGCCAGCAGTTCCCTGGGACAGGGTGGGCAGCCCCAGCATTTT
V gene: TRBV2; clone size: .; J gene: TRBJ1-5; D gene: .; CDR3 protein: CASSAGQPSHQPQHF; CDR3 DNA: TGTGCCAGCAGCGCCGGACAACCTTCTCATCAGCCCCAGCATTTT
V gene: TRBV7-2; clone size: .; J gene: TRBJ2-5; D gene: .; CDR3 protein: CASSPRRGVETQYF; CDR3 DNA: TGTGCCAGCAGCCCCCGGCGGGGAGTGGAGACCCAGTACTTC
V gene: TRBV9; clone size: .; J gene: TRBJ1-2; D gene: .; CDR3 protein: CASSVDSRGYTF; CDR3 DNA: TGTGCCAGCAGCGTAGACAGTCGGGGCTACACCTTC